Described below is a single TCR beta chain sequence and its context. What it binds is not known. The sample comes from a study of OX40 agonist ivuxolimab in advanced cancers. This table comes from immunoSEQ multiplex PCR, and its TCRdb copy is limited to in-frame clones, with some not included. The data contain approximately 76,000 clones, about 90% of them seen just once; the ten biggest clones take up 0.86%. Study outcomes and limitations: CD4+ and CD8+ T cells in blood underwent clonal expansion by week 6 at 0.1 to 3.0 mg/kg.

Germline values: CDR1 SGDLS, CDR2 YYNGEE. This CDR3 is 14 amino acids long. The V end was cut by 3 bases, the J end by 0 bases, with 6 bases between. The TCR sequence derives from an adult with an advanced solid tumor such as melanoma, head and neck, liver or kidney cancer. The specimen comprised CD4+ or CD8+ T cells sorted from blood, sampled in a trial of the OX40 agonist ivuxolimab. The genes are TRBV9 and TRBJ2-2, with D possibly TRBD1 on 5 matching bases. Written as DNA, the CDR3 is TGTGCCAGCAGCGGGGGCCCGAACACCGGGGAGCTGTTTTTT. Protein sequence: CASSGGPNTGELFF. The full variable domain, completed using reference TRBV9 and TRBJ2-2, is DSGVTQTPKHLITATGQRVTLRCSPRSGDLSVYWYQQSLDQGLQFLIQYYNGEERAKGNILERFSAQQFPDLHSELNLSSLELGDSALYFCASSGGPNTGELFFGEGSRLTVL.